Here is one T cell receptor (beta chain) with its context. In the original workflow: For the immunoSEQ data, sequences were junction-only without quality scores, so filtering differed. Profiled with immunoSEQ multiplex PCR; TCRdb holds only in-frame clones, not every one. The V and J calls and clone size are taken from that table; D and trimming were inferred from the DNA. The repertoire holds around 1.9 million clones, roughly 91% seen once, with 1.5% to 2% in the top ten. The data stem from a study of shared clonotypes between healthy human individuals. Overall study context: Participating donors consisted of a couple of women and a few men aged 18 to 49. For every donor, three CD4 naive, three CD4 memory, two CD8 naive and one CD8 memory plates were used.

Germline V CDR1 and CDR2: MNHEY, SMNVEV (reference sequence). The CDR3 has 19 amino acids. With 5 bases clipped from V and 0 bases from J, the junction kept 16 bases outside the gene matches. Cells designated naive CD8 were CD45RO-negative and were positively selected for CCR7, with terminally differentiated effector memory CD45RA+ cells excluded. What was sequenced was naive CD8+ T cells from PBMCs. The clonotype was recovered from a man aged 18-30 years in good health. Some clones in this sample may be carry-over from other donors' samples. The chain links TRBV27 to TRBJ2-7; 10 bases line up with TRBD2. This chain's CDR3 is CASSPQGDTSGIYSYEQYF. As DNA, the CDR3 is TGTGCCAGCAGTCCCCAGGGGGACACTAGCGGGATATACTCCTACGAGCAGTACTTC.